The TCR beta chain under discussion was sequenced for a study of beta chain features in type 1 diabetes. Study background: Across every sample, over 100 million sorted cells were examined in total. Findings of the study overall: These data did not resolve whether HLA type affects TCRB rearrangement. Shortening that was moderate but significant affected the TCRB CDR3s of Type 1 diabetes patients in all four CD4+ subsets. Equally in patients and controls, shorter templates might have been favored by PCR.

This clone was counted between two and nine times. What it binds is not known. Via the markers CD45RO/CCR7/CD25/CD127/CD95/CD27, stem cell-like memory, regulatory, central memory and naive CD4+ cells were sorted. Every isolated RNA sample was fully reverse transcribed, so sequencing captured expressed TCRB transcripts. Repertoires were generated with immunoSEQ multiplex PCR, while TCRdb's copy carries only in-frame clones and drops some. Of about 160,000 clones listed, under 9.5% were seen once; the top ten hold 0.5%. CDR3 length equals 15 residues. The junction had 10 bases not matched to a gene; V was cut back by 5 bases and J by 5 bases. Germline V lookup: CDR1 KGHSH, CDR2 LQKENI.

Sequenced: central memory CD4+ T cells from blood. The clonotype originates from a man between 18 and 29 years old with type 1 diabetes. The chain combines TRBV18 with TRBJ2-7; 9 bases map to TRBD1. CDR3 amino acids: CASSDTTGGVDEQYF. In DNA form, the CDR3 reads TGTGCCAGCTCAGATACCACAGGGGGCGTCGACGAGCAGTACTTC. Combining the CDR3 with reference TRBV18 and TRBJ2-7 gives the whole variable domain NAGVMQNPRHLVRRRGQEARLRCSPMKGHSHVYWYRQLPEEGLKFMVYLQKENIIDESGMPKERFSAEFPKEGPSILRIQQVVRGDSAAYFCASSDTTGGVDEQYFGPGTRLTVT.